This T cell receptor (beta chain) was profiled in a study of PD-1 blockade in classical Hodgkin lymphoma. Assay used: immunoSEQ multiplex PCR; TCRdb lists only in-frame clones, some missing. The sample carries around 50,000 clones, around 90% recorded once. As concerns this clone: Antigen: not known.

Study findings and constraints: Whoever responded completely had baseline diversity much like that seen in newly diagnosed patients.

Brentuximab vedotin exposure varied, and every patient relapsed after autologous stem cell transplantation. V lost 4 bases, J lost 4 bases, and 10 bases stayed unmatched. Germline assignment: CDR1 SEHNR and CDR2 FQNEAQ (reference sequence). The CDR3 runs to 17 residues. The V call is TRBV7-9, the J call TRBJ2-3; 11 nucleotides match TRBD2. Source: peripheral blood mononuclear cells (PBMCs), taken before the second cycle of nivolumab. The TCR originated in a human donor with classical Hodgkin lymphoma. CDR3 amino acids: CASSSPPSGGPPDTQYF. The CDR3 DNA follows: TGTGCCAGCAGCTCACCCCCTAGCGGGGGGCCCCCAGATACGCAGTATTTT. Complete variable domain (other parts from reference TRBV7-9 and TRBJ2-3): DTGVSQNPRHKITKRGQNVTFRCDPISEHNRLYWYRQTLGQGPEFLTYFQNEAQLEKSRLLSDRFSAERPKGSFSTLEIQRTEQGDSAMYLCASSSPPSGGPPDTQYFGPGTRLTVL.